This record concerns one T cell receptor (beta chain) sequence. The antigen remains unidentified. Nominally healthy donors were sampled, though unrecorded immune exposures were likely. CDR1 MRHNA and CDR2 SNTAGT come from the germline V gene. Trimming cost V 3 bases and J 5 bases, with 10 bases left between them. CDR3 length: 13 residues. The study ran its PCR with 60 Vbeta and 13 Jbeta primers. Produced via immunoSEQ multiplex PCR; TCRdb's table is partial and in-frame only. Among some 130,000 clones listed, roughly 88% were seen once. This sample was taken from a study of cytomegalovirus exposure and HLA in healthy donors. General study points: High sensitivity and specificity were reportedly achieved when the classifier diagnosed cytomegalovirus status. Later work found most CMV-associated TCR beta chains apparently HLA-restricted. Across all donors, roughly uniform sequencing depth was an assumption of the presence/absence analyses.

The source of this sequence is a man between 45 and 60 years old in good health and CMV-seronegative. The chain employs TRBV6-4 and TRBJ1-1; tentatively, D is TRBD1 (6 bases). The sequencing input was PBMCs. This chain's CDR3 is CASSEGRGTEAFF. CDR3 coding DNA: TGTGCCAGCAGTGAGGGCAGGGGAACTGAAGCTTTCTTT.